This T cell receptor (beta chain) is drawn from a study of blood T cell repertoires in COVID-19. On the study more broadly: Donors in the United States, Italy and Spain gave samples during acute or convalescent COVID-19. In each case, the material was cDNA or gDNA derived from T cells, B-cell-depleted T cells, or PBMCs.

Authors' data handling: Amplification of reference gene primers provided the estimated nucleated cell counts. Using immunoSEQ multiplex PCR, the repertoire was profiled, and TCRdb retains in-frame clones only, with some absent. V and J calls and clone size are as listed in that table; D and trimming were resolved from the DNA. The profile shows about 160,000 clones, about 90% of them singletons. Per the germline V gene, CDR1 is LGHDT and CDR2 is YNNKEL (reference sequence). This CDR3 comprises 15 residues. The trim removed 1 base at V and 4 bases at J, leaving 1 base unmatched. V usage is TRBV3-1 (or the pseudogene TRBV3-2) and J usage is TRBJ1-3; 10 bases line up with TRBD1. The sequence was collected from a man in his 60s with acute or convalescent COVID-19. The sequenced sample was peripheral blood. CDR3 residues: CASSQGTGGGNTIYF. CDR3 in DNA: TGTGCCAGCAGCCAAGGGACAGGGGGAGGAAACACCATATATTTT.